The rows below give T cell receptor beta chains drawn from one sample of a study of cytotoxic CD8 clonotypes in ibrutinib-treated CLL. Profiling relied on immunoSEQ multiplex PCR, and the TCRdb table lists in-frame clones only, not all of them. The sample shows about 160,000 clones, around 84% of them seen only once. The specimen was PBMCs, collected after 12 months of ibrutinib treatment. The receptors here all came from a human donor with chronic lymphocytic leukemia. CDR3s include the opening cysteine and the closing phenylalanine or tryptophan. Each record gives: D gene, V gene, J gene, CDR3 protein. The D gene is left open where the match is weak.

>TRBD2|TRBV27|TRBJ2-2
CASSGGGTGELFF
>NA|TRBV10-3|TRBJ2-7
CAISTRTGGEEQYF
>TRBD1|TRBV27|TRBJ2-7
CASSSQGTATYEQYF
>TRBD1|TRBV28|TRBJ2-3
CASSAPWTGANTQYF
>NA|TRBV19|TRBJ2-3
CASSIGDTQYF
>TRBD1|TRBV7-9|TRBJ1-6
CASSLATGAGSPLHF
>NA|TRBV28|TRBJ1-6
CASSLMAGTNSPLHF
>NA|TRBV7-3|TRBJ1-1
CASSLYGVLNTEAFF
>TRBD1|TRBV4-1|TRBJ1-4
CASSPTGTAIEKLFF
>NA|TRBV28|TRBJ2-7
CASIDGGTYEQYF
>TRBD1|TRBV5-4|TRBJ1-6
CASSWGQGNSPLHF
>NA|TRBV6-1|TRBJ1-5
CASRGESQPQHF
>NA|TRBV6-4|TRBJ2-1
CASRAYNEQFF
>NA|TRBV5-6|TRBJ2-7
CASSLRDSLLYEQYF
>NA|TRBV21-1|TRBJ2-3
CASIQPSRDRGTDTQYF
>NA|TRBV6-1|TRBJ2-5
CAANGGARETQYF
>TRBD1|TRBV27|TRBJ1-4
CASSGQGTGEKLFF
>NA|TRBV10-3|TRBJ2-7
CAISESGVEQYF
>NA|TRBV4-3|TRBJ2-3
CASSQEPRTSTDTQYF
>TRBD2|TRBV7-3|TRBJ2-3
CASSLPPSGTLTDTQYF
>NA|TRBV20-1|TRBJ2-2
CSAPSTGELFF
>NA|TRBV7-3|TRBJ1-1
CASSAGNTGSEAFF
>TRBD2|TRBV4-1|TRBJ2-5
CASSQDGPGGRETQYF
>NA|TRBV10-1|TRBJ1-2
CASRGLPRQCANYGYTF
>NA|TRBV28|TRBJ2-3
CASKLAADITDTQYF
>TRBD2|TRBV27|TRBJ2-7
CASSFRSGSGVGYEQYF
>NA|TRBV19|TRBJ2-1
CASTPESSYNEQFF
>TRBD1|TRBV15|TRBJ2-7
CATSRDLDRDEQYF
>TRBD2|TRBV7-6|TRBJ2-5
CASSLTQRGGEETQYF
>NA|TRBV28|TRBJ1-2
CASSLQVPADGYTF
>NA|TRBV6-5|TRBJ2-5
CASSRWGGETQYF
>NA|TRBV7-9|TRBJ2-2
CASRTTAPAGELFF
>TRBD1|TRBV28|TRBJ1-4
CASRHRGQAFF
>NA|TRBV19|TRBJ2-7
CASSIGGGGYEQYF
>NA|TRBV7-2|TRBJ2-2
CASSFTPRAGELFF
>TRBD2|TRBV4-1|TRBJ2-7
CASSQPYSGRHDYEQYF
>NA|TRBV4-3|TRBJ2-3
CASSQDGGLVGTQYF
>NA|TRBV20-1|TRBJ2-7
CSARGLYEQYF
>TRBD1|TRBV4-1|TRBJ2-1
CASSQDLRDRGLLSSYNEQFF
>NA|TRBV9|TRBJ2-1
CASSVAKGGEQFF
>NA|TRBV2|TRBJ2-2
CASSWLTGELFF
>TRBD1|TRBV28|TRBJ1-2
CASSLTQGRITYGYTF
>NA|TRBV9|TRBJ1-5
CASSVGARGPKINQPQHF
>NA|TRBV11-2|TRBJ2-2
CASSLQESITGELFF
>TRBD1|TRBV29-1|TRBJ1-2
CSVDDFRQGTNYGYTF
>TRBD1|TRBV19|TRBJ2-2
CASSTPPRGLSNTGELFF
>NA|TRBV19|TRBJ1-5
CASSIVEVNQPQHF
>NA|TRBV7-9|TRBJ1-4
CASSLDWGPNEKLFF
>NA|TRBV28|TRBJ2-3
CASSFYPPRQSTDTQYF